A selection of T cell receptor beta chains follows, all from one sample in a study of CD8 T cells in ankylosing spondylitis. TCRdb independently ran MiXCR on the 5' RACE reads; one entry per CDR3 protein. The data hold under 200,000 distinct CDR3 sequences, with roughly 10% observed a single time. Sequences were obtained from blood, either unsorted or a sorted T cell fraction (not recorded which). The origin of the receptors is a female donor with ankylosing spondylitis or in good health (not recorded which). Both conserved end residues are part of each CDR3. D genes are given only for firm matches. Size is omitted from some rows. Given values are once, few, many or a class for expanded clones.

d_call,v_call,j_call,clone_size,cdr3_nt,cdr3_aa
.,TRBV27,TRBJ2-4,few,TGTGCCAGCAGTTTATCCGGACAGAGCTATTCCAAAAACATTCAGTACTTC,CASSLSGQSYSKNIQYF
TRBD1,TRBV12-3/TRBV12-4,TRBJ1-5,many,TGTGCCAGCAGTCCTGGACAGGGATCATATAGCAATCAGCCCCAGCATTTT,CASSPGQGSYSNQPQHF
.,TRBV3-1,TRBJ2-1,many,TGTGCCACCGCTGGGGATGAGATATACAATGAGCAGTTCTTC,CATAGDEIYNEQFF
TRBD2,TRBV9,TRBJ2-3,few,TGTGCCAGCAGCGCCCCGCCGGGACTAGCGGGTGCAGATACGCAGTATTTT,CASSAPPGLAGADTQYF
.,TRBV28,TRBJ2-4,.,TGTGCCAGCCTTAACTCCGGGGGACTAGCCAAAAACATTCAGTACTTC,CASLNSGGLAKNIQYF
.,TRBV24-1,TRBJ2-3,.,TGTGCCACCAGTGATTTGTCCACAGATACGCAGTATTTT,CATSDLSTDTQYF
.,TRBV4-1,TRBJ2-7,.,TGCGCCAGCAGCCAACAAACGGGCGAGCAGTACTTC,CASSQQTGEQYF
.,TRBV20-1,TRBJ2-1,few,TGCAGTGCTAGAGATCGGGTCGCGGAAAGCTCCTACAATGAGCAGTTCTTC,CSARDRVAESSYNEQFF
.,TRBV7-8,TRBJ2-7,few,TGTGCCAGCAGCCGGGACATGAACGAGCAGTACTTC,CASSRDMNEQYF
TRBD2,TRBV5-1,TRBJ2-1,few,TGCGCCAGCAGCTTGGCAGTAGCGGGAGGAGGGAGCTCCTACAATGAGCAGTTCTTC,CASSLAVAGGGSSYNEQFF
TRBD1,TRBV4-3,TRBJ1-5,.,TGCGCCAGCAGCCAAGCTTTGACAGGGGGCAATCAGCCCCAGCATTTT,CASSQALTGGNQPQHF
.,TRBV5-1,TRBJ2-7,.,TGCGCCAGCAGCTTAGCGGACGTTAGCTACGAGCAGTACTTC,CASSLADVSYEQYF
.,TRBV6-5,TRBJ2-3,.,TGTGCCAGCAGTTACCCCGACTTAAAGACAAAATCGGATGCAGATACGCAGTATTTT,CASSYPDLKTKSDADTQYF
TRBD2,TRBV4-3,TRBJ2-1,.,TGCGCCAGCAGCCAAGATGGCCAAGCGGGAGCCGGCTACAATGAGCAGTTCTTC,CASSQDGQAGAGYNEQFF
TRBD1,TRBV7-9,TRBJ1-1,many,TGTGCCAGCACCCCGGGACAGGGAACTGAAGCTTTCTTT,CASTPGQGTEAFF
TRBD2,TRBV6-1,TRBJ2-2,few,TGTGCCAGCAGGGGAACTAGCGGCTTCCCTGGGGAGCTGTTTTTT,CASRGTSGFPGELFF
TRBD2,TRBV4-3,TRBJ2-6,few,TGCGCCAGCAGCCAAGAAACAGGCGGGGGCTCTGGGGCCAACGTCCTGACTTTC,CASSQETGGGSGANVLTF
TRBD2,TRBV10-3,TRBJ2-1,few,TGTGCCATCAGTGCCGGGACTAGCTTAGAGCAGTTCTTC,CAISAGTSLEQFF
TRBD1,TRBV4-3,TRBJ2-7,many,TGCGCCAGCAGCCAGGGCCGTCCGGGACAGTACGAGCAGTACTTC,CASSQGRPGQYEQYF
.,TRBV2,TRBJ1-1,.,TGTGCCGGGAGACCGGGACATAACTTCATGAACACTGAAGCTTTCTTT,CAGRPGHNFMNTEAFF
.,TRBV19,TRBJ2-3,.,TGTGCCAGTACCCCTACTAGCACAGATACGCAGTATTTT,CASTPTSTDTQYF
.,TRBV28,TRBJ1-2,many,TGTGCCACCAGGATGGGGGATGGCTACACCTTC,CATRMGDGYTF
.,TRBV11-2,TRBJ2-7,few,TGTGCCAGCAGCTGGACCTTAGGGCACGAGCAGTACTTC,CASSWTLGHEQYF
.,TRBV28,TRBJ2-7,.,TGTGCCAGCAGTACAGGGAGCAACGAGCAGTACTTC,CASSTGSNEQYF
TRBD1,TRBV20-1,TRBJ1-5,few,TGCAGTGCTAGATGGGGACAGGGTGTTCAGCCCCAGCATTTT,CSARWGQGVQPQHF
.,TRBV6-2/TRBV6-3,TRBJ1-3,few,TGTGCCAGCAGCGATATCCCTGGAAACACCATATATTTT,CASSDIPGNTIYF
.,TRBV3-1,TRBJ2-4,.,TGTGCCAGCAGCCCCCGGGACACCGAAAACATTCAGTACTTC,CASSPRDTENIQYF
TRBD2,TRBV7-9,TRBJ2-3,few,TGTGCCAGCAGCCCGACGGGTACTAGCGATAGCACAGATACGCAGTATTTT,CASSPTGTSDSTDTQYF
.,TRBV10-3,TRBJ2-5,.,TGTGCCATCAGTGGGGGCAGGGAAGCGACCCAGTACTTC,CAISGGREATQYF
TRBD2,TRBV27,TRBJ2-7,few,TGTGCCAGCAGTTTCGCCTCTAGCGGAGATCCCTACGAGCAGTACTTC,CASSFASSGDPYEQYF
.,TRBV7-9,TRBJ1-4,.,TGTGCCAGCAGCTTTGTGACGGCCTATAATGAAAAACTGTTTTTT,CASSFVTAYNEKLFF
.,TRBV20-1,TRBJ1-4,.,TGCAGTGCCTCCCGAGCGAACGTCCATGAAAAACTGTTTTTT,CSASRANVHEKLFF
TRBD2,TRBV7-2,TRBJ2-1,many,TGTGCCAGCAGCCCAGCCGAGCTAGCGGGGTACAATGAGCAGTTCTTC,CASSPAELAGYNEQFF
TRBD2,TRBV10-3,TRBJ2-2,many,TGTGCCACTAGGACTAGCGGCACCGGGGAGCTGTTTTTT,CATRTSGTGELFF
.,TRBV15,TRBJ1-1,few,TGTGCCACCAGCAGCCGATGGGGGAGAGACACTGAAGCTTTCTTT,CATSSRWGRDTEAFF
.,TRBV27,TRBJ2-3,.,TGTGCCAGCAGTTTTTTCCCCACAGATACGCAGTATTTT,CASSFFPTDTQYF
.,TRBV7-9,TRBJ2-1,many,TGTGCCAGCAGCTTAGTACTGGCGTTGAGTGAGCAGTTCTTC,CASSLVLALSEQFF
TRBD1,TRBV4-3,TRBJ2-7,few,TGCGCCAGCAGCCCCCGGGACAGAGCTTCCGAGCAGTACTTC,CASSPRDRASEQYF
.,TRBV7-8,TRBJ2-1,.,TGTGCCAGCAGCTTATCCATACAGCGGACTAACAATGAGCAGTTCTTC,CASSLSIQRTNNEQFF
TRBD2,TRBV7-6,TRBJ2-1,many,TGTGCCAGCAGCTTAGGGGCTAGCGGGAGGGATGAGCAGTTCTTC,CASSLGASGRDEQFF
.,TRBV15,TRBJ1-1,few,TGTGCCACCAGCAGAGGAAGAGGGGGCACTGAAGCTTTCTTT,CATSRGRGGTEAFF
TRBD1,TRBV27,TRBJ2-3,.,TGTGCCAGCAACCAGAGGGGGCCTAGCCTGACAGATACGCAGTATTTT,CASNQRGPSLTDTQYF
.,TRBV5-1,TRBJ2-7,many,TGCGCCAGCAGCTTGGGGCAGGGATACTCCTACGAGCAGTACTTC,CASSLGQGYSYEQYF
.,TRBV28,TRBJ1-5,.,TGTGCCAGCAGTGCACAGGGATCGTATCAGCCCCAGCATTTT,CASSAQGSYQPQHF
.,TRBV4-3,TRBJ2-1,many,TGCGCCAGCAGCCAAGCCTCCGCGCTAGAGGGGCATGAGCAGTTCTTC,CASSQASALEGHEQFF
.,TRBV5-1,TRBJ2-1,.,TGCGCCAGCAGCTTGGAGGGGGGACTTTACAATGAGCAGTTCTTC,CASSLEGGLYNEQFF
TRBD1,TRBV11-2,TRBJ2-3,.,TGTGCCAGCAGCCCAGACAGGGTGGTAGATACGCAGTATTTT,CASSPDRVVDTQYF
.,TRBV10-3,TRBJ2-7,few,TGTGCCATCAGTTCGGCAGGGTCGGGCTCCTACGAGCAGTACTTC,CAISSAGSGSYEQYF
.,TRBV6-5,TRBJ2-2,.,TGTGCCAGCAGGCGAGGCGCCGGGGAGCTGTTTTTT,CASRRGAGELFF
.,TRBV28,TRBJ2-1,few,TGTGCCAGCAGTTTAGGATCCGGGTCGAACCATGAGCAGTTCTTC,CASSLGSGSNHEQFF
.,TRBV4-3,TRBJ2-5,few,TGCGCCAGCAGCCAAGATAGGGAAGAGACCCAGTACTTC,CASSQDREETQYF
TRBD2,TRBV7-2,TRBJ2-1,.,TGTGCCAGCAGCCCAAGGGGACTAGCTTTCAATGAGCAGTTCTTC,CASSPRGLAFNEQFF
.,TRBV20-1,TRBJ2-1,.,TGCAGTGCTAGGGGGAGTCCGGCGGTCCGCGGGGATGAGCAGTTCTTC,CSARGSPAVRGDEQFF